This passage covers 5 T cell receptor beta chains from one sample sequenced in a study of shared clonotypes between healthy human individuals (dated by TCRdb to 2019 to 2021). CD8 naive samples consisted of CD45RO-negative cells that were positively selected for CCR7, yielding a CD45RA+CCR7+ population without TemRA cells. Library construction relied on the immunoSEQ multiplex PCR assay. This is the immuneACCESS table as TCRdb keeps it, with only in-frame sequences that have V and J called. A part of the clones is gone; compared with another copy, unresolved V genes explain less than half, and the rest is unexplained. In this sample the table shows about 2 million clones, roughly 95% of which occur a single time. 1.2% of the sample belongs to the ten largest clones. The sample consisted of naive CD8+ T cells sorted from blood. The cell subset or site label, read with the paper, signifies: CD45RA+CCR7+. The origin of the receptors is a man between 18 and 35 years old in good health.

J is TRBJ1-2 and V is TRBV27; maybe TRBD1 (6 bases). The CDR3 covers 15 residues. Germline lookup yields CDR1 MNHEY and CDR2 SMNVEV (reference sequence). Trimming removed 2 bases from V and 0 bases from J, with 10 bases in between. The CDR3 region is CASSLGGHANYGYTF. The CDR3, as DNA: TGTGCCAGCAGTTTAGGGGGCCATGCTAACTATGGCTACACCTTC.

Notes on this clone: Other nucleotide sequences from this sample produce the same CDR3. The V gene is TRBV7-9, the J gene TRBJ2-3, with D possibly TRBD2 on 6 matching bases. CDR3 size: 13 residues. The germline gives CDR1 SEHNR, CDR2 FQNEAQ (reference sequence). The V gene lost 5 bases and the J gene lost 1 base, with 7 bases spanning the gap. The CDR3 region is CASSGGGTDTQYF. Written as DNA, the CDR3 is TGTGCCAGCAGCGGCGGGGGCACAGATACGCAGTATTTT.

The chain combines TRBV4-2 with TRBJ2-3; no definite D call. The V end lost 0 bases, the J end lost 0 bases, and 16 bases lay between the germline ends. In germline, CDR1 is LGHNA, CDR2 YNFKEQ. The CDR3 covers 18 residues. The CDR3 here is CASSQEILDGASTDTQYF. The DNA for the CDR3 is TGTGCCAGCAGCCAAGAAATCCTAGATGGTGCTAGCACAGATACGCAGTATTTT.

V usage is TRBV19 and J usage is TRBJ2-7; TRBD2 agrees at 7 bases. After removal of 3 bases from V and 2 bases from J, the junction contained 4 bases not matched to a gene. CDR1 and CDR2 (germline): LNHDA, SQIVND (reference sequence). The CDR3 has 14 amino acids. The CDR3 sequence is CASSMRGSTYEQYF. CDR3 nucleotides: TGTGCCAGTAGTATGCGGGGGTCTACCTACGAGCAGTACTTC.

V gene TRBV14 combines with J gene TRBJ1-2, with 8 nucleotides matching TRBD1. J gave up 4 bases and V 1 base, and 5 bases lay outside the gene matches. Germline V lookup: CDR1 SGHDN, CDR2 FVKESK. The CDR3 extends over 15 amino acids. The CDR3 reads CASSQGAGGAYGYTF. The DNA for the CDR3 is TGTGCCAGCAGCCAAGGAGCAGGGGGCGCCTATGGCTACACCTTC.